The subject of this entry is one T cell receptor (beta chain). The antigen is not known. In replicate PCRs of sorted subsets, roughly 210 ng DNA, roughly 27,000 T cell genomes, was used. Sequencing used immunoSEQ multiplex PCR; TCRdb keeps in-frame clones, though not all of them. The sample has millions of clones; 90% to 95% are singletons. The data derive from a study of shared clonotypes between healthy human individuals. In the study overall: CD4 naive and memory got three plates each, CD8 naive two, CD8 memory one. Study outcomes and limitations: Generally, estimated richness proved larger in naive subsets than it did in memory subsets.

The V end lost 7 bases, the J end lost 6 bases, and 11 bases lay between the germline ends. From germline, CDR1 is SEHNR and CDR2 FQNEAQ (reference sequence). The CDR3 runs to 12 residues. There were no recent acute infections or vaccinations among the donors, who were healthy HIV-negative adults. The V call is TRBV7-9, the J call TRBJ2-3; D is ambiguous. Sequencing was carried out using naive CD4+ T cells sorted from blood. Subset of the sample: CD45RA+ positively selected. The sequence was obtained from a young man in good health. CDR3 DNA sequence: TGTGCCAGCAAAAATAGGTGGGATACGCAGTATTTT. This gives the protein CASKNRWDTQYF.